Presented here are 32 T cell receptor beta chains from one specimen sequenced in a study of blood T cell repertoires in COVID-19. Sequencing was performed with immunoSEQ multiplex PCR; in TCRdb, only in-frame clones are kept and a portion is missing. The sample holds fewer than 500,000 clones; roughly 90% are singletons and the top ten take 0.65% to 1%. Source material: peripheral blood. The source of these receptors is a man in his late teens or twenties with COVID-19, enrolled during active disease.

The J gene is TRBJ2-7, the V gene TRBV13; D perhaps matches TRBD2 (7 bases). This CDR3 has 18 amino acids. The V gene's germline CDR1 is PRHDT and CDR2 FYEKMQ (reference sequence). Between the trimmed V and J ends, which lost 4 bases and 1 base, there was a span of 23 bases. CDR3 residues: CASSSTGEGGPSSYEQYF. In nucleotides, the CDR3 is TGTGCCAGCAGCTCCACCGGGGAGGGGGGGCCCTCTTCCTACGAGCAGTACTTC.

This chain joins TRBV19 and TRBJ2-7; the D gene is possibly TRBD2 (7 bases). CDR1 is LNHDA, CDR2 SQIVND, per germline (reference sequence). CDR3 length equals 14 residues. V was trimmed by 10 bases and J by 3 bases, leaving 19 bases between them. CDR3 residues: CATSPGGGHYEQYF. The CDR3 DNA reads as TGTGCCACCTCACCTGGCGGGGGCCACTACGAGCAGTACTTC.

This clone was seen once. The sample has other DNA sequences that encode this CDR3 too. V is TRBV7-9 and J is TRBJ2-5; unclear D gene. The CDR3 sequence is 11 residues long. Germline V lookup: CDR1 SEHNR, CDR2 FQNEAQ (reference sequence). The V gene lost 4 bases and the J gene lost 3 bases, with 3 bases spanning the gap. The CDR3 nucleotides read TGTGCCAGCAGCTCTGAAGAGACCCAGTACTTC. It is translated as CASSSEETQYF.

V usage is TRBV19 and J usage is TRBJ2-2; 12 positions match TRBD2. CDR3 length: 16 residues. Germline CDR1 reads LNHDA; CDR2 reads SQIVND (reference sequence). V lost 6 bases to trimming and J lost 3 bases; unmatched junction nucleotides: 5. CDR3 nucleotide sequence: TGTGCCAGTAGACCCCGACTAGCGGGAGACACCGGGGAGCTGTTTTTT. It encodes CASRPRLAGDTGELFF.

Only one count was recorded for this clone. V gene TRBV2 combines with J gene TRBJ2-3; 13 nucleotides agree with TRBD2. Germline V CDR1 and CDR2: SNHLY, FYNNEI. The CDR3 contains 15 residues. V shed 8 bases, J shed 14 bases, and the junction held 16 bases outside the gene matches. CDR3 in amino acids: CASYNGLAGVPLGYF. CDR3 bases: TGTGCCAGCTATAATGGACTAGCGGGAGTGCCATTAGGGTATTTT.

The gene calls are TRBV11-3 and TRBJ2-3; the match to TRBD2 covers 12 bases. V shed 5 bases, J shed 8 bases, and the junction held 11 bases outside the gene matches. The CDR3 loop spans 16 amino acids. Germline V gene data show CDR1 as SGHNT and CDR2 as YENEEA. This CDR3 reads CASSPGLAGPKGTQYF. The CDR3 DNA follows: TGTGCCAGCAGCCCAGGACTAGCGGGGCCCAAGGGTACGCAGTATTTT.

V gene TRBV2 combines with J gene TRBJ2-1; no clear D gene. The germline V gene has CDR1 SNHLY and CDR2 FYNNEI. CDR3 length: 12 amino acids. V lost 8 bases to trimming and J lost 7 bases, with 12 bases between them. CDR3 loop: CASGALRNEQFF. CDR3 bases: TGTGCCAGCGGAGCATTGCGAAATGAGCAGTTCTTC.

V and J are TRBV10-3 and TRBJ2-5, with D possibly being TRBD1 (5 bases). From germline, CDR1 is ENHRY and CDR2 SYGVKD. Trimming left V 4 bases short and J 5 bases short, with 11 bases between. This CDR3 comprises 13 residues. The CDR3 region is CAISASGYETQYF. CDR3 nucleotide sequence: TGTGCCATCAGTGCTTCAGGGTATGAGACCCAGTACTTC.

Details on this clone: The same CDR3 can be traced to other DNA sequences in this sample. The V and J genes are TRBV3-1 (or the pseudogene TRBV3-2) and TRBJ1-1; D remains ambiguous. Germline CDR1 LGHDT, CDR2 YNNKEL (reference sequence). The CDR3 has 13 residues. Trimming shortened V by 0 bases and J by 5 bases, and 7 bases separated the two germline ends. The CDR3: CASSQEGGTEAFF. CDR3 nucleotide sequence: TGTGCCAGCAGCCAAGAGGGAGGGACTGAAGCTTTCTTT.

The chain has TRBV7-9 and TRBJ2-7; possibly TRBD1 for D (6 bases). Germline V lookup: CDR1 SEHNR, CDR2 FQNEAQ (reference sequence). This CDR3 comprises 13 residues. Trimming took 7 bases from V and 0 from J, leaving 10 bases between them. This CDR3 reads CASNDRSSYEQYF. In DNA form, the CDR3 reads TGTGCCAGCAACGACAGGAGCTCCTACGAGCAGTACTTC.

The chain combines TRBV19 with TRBJ1-1, with D possibly matching TRBD1 (5 bases). Between the trimmed V and J ends, which lost 5 bases and 5 bases, there was a span of 21 bases. Germline lookup yields CDR1 LNHDA and CDR2 SQIVND (reference sequence). CDR3 size: 16 residues. In DNA, the CDR3 is TGTGCCAGTAGTTTCTCCTTTGCAAGGGGCCAAACTGAAGCTTTCTTT. Amino acids: CASSFSFARGQTEAFF. The full variable domain, with the rest looked up from reference TRBV19 and TRBJ1-1, is DGGITQSPKYLFRKEGQNVTLSCEQNLNHDAMYWYRQDPGQGLRLIYYSQIVNDFQKGDIAEGYSVSREKKESFPLTVTSAQKNPTAFYLCASSFSFARGQTEAFFGQGTRLTVV.

J is TRBJ1-2 and V is TRBV7-6; D not certain. The CDR3 consists of 13 residues. The V and J ends lost 4 bases and 6 bases respectively, with 12 bases between them. From germline, CDR1 is SGHVS and CDR2 FNYEAQ. Here the CDR3 DNA reads TGTGCCAGCAGCTCCACCCCGGGAGATGGCTACACCTTC. Its protein is CASSSTPGDGYTF. The variable domain in full, with the rest retrieved from reference TRBV7-6 and TRBJ1-2, is GAGVSQSPRYKVTKRGQDVALRCDPISGHVSLYWYRQALGQGPEFLTYFNYEAQQDKSGLPNDRFSAERPEGSISTLTIQRTEQRDSAMYRCASSSTPGDGYTFGSGTRLTVV.

V is TRBV12-3 or TRBV12-4 and J is TRBJ2-1, with TRBD2 matching over 9 bases. Trimming cost V 0 bases and J 14 bases; bases outside gene matches: 2. The CDR3 extends over 12 amino acids. The CDR3 loop is CASSLAAGGKFF. In DNA form, the CDR3 reads TGTGCCAGCAGTTTAGCAGCGGGAGGCAAGTTCTTC.

The CDR3 protein is CASSQILGAYNEQFF. The CDR3 DNA sequence: TGTGCCAGCAGCCAGATTTTGGGCGCTTACAATGAGCAGTTCTTC. V is TRBV5-4 and J is TRBJ2-1, with D hard to call. The germline V and J ends were trimmed by 4 bases and 4 bases, with 15 bases remaining between them. The germline CDR1 and CDR2 sequences are SGHNT and YYREEE (reference sequence). The CDR3 is 15 amino acids.

The V and J genes are TRBV24-1 and TRBJ2-5; a weak D match, TRBD2 (5 bases). From germline, CDR1 is KGHDR and CDR2 SFDVKD. The V and J ends lost 1 base and 5 bases respectively, with 16 bases between them. CDR3 length equals 16 residues. In nucleotides, the CDR3 is TGTGCCACCAGTGATTTCATATCAAACGGCGGGGAGACCCAGTACTTC. Residues: CATSDFISNGGETQYF.

The chain joins TRBV11-2 to TRBJ2-3; the D is unclear. The CDR3 has 16 residues. Trimming took off 1 base at V and 0 bases at J, with 11 bases between the two ends. Germline CDR1 is SGHAT and CDR2 is FQNNGV. DNA for the CDR3: TGTGCCAGCAGCTTAGTAGTCGGGTTTAGCACAGATACGCAGTATTTT. Encoded protein: CASSLVVGFSTDTQYF. The entire variable domain, with the rest obtained from reference TRBV11-2 and TRBJ2-3, is as follows: EAGVAQSPRYKIIEKRQSVAFWCNPISGHATLYWYQQILGQGPKLLIQFQNNGVVDDSQLPKDRFSAERLKGVDSTLKIQPAKLEDSAVYLCASSLVVGFSTDTQYFGPGTRLTVL.

This chain joins TRBV24-1 and TRBJ1-5; D not resolved. The CDR3 totals 14 residues. V was trimmed by 4 bases and J by 14 bases, leaving 20 bases between them. Germline CDR1 KGHDR, CDR2 SFDVKD. The CDR3 DNA sequence: TGTGCCACCAGTGACCCCTACAAGGTTTGGGGAGAGCATTTT. Translated, it gives CATSDPYKVWGEHF.

This chain uses TRBV11-3 with TRBJ2-7; 11 bases are a match to TRBD2. Looked up from germline, CDR1 is SGHNT and CDR2 is YENEEA. The CDR3 covers 15 residues. Trimming took 1 base from V and 4 from J; bases not matched to a gene: 3. CDR3 region: CASSLGTSGSYEQYF. The CDR3 coding sequence is TGTGCCAGCAGCTTAGGAACTAGCGGGAGTTACGAGCAGTACTTC.

The V gene is TRBV24-1, the J gene TRBJ2-1; perhaps TRBD2 as D (6 bases). This CDR3 is 16 amino acids long. Trimming took 0 bases from V and 4 from J, leaving 12 bases between them. Germline CDR1 and CDR2: KGHDR and SFDVKD. CDR3 region: CATSDLRGGVYNEQFF. The CDR3 region has the DNA TGTGCCACCAGTGATTTGCGGGGCGGGGTATACAATGAGCAGTTCTTC.

The rearrangement links TRBV19 to TRBJ2-7, with a tentative D call TRBD2 (6 bases). The germline V gene has CDR1 LNHDA and CDR2 SQIVND (reference sequence). This CDR3 is 14 amino acids long. Trimming left V 4 bases short and J 0 bases short, with 10 bases between. The CDR3 loop is CASSRRGSSYEQYF. The DNA of the CDR3 is TGTGCCAGTAGTAGGAGGGGAAGCTCCTACGAGCAGTACTTC.

The table lists this clone with a count of one. The chain joins TRBV7-9 to TRBJ1-4, with 7 bases aligning to TRBD1. Per germline, CDR1 SEHNR and CDR2 FQNEAQ (reference sequence). The CDR3 loop spans 14 amino acids. J was trimmed by 7 bases and V by 1 base; bases with no gene match: 3. The CDR3 protein is CASSLEGAFEKLFF. The CDR3 coding sequence is TGTGCCAGCAGCTTAGAGGGGGCTTTTGAAAAACTGTTTTTT.

The chain combines TRBV19 with TRBJ2-5, with TRBD2 as a possible D gene (6 bases). Germline V gene data show CDR1 as LNHDA and CDR2 as SQIVND (reference sequence). The V gene lost 5 bases and the J gene lost 2 bases, with 12 bases spanning the gap. The CDR3 extends over 14 amino acids. CDR3 protein: CASSGAGQQETQYF. In DNA form, the CDR3 reads TGTGCCAGTAGTGGAGCGGGCCAACAAGAGACCCAGTACTTC.

The CDR3 DNA reads as TGTGCCATCAGTGGAGGACTTTATGAAAAACTGTTTTTT. The encoded protein is CAISGGLYEKLFF. V is TRBV10-3 and J is TRBJ1-4, with D uncertain. This CDR3 comprises 13 residues. Looked up from germline, CDR1 is ENHRY and CDR2 is SYGVKD. The germline V and J ends were trimmed by 4 bases and 6 bases, with 9 bases remaining between them.

V is TRBV6-5 and J is TRBJ1-2; 7 positions match TRBD1. The junction had 4 bases not matched to a gene; V was cut back by 0 bases and J by 3 bases. This CDR3 is 15 amino acids long. The germline CDR1 and CDR2 sequences are MNHEY and SVGAGI. The CDR3 DNA follows: TGTGCCAGCAGTTACTCGCTTACAGGGGACTATGGCTACACCTTC. Protein: CASSYSLTGDYGYTF.

On this clone itself: Other DNA sequences in this specimen translate into the identical CDR3. The V call is TRBV4-1, the J call TRBJ2-2; 8 bases agree with TRBD1. The V segment lost 1 base and the J segment 2 bases; nucleotides outside the gene matches: 3. Germline-derived CDR1 and CDR2 are MGHRA and YSYEKL. The CDR3 consists of 16 residues. The CDR3 here is CASSQAGTGNTGELFF. CDR3 DNA: TGCGCCAGCAGCCAAGCCGGGACAGGCAACACCGGGGAGCTGTTTTTT.

V usage is TRBV27 and J usage is TRBJ2-7; a weak D match, TRBD2 (7 bases). Germline CDR1 and CDR2: MNHEY and SMNVEV (reference sequence). The CDR3 consists of 12 residues. V lost 6 bases to trimming and J lost 6 bases, with 12 bases between them. CDR3 sequence reads: CASRGGDGEQYF. In DNA form, the CDR3 reads TGTGCCAGCAGAGGGGGGGATGGCGAGCAGTACTTC.

This chain links TRBV15 with TRBJ1-1; the match to TRBD1 covers 7 bases. Germline V gene sequence: CDR1 LNHNV, CDR2 YYDKDF (reference sequence). With V trimmed by 3 bases and J by 6 bases, 10 bases remained unmatched. The CDR3 extends over 15 amino acids. Here the CDR3 DNA reads TGTGCCACCAGCAGCGGGACAGAAGAAACTGCTGAAGCTTTCTTT. It codes for CATSSGTEETAEAFF.

This clone was observed once. This rearrangement joins TRBV7-5 to TRBJ2-4; the table's D call, TRBD1, has no DNA check behind it. TRBV7-5 is a listed pseudogene. The CDR3 is 16 residues long. The CDR3, as DNA: TGTGTCAGAAGCTTAGGTGGGGCCGGGGCCAAAAACATTCAGTACTTC. It yields the protein CVRSLGGAGAKNIQYF.

This chain joins TRBV5-8 and TRBJ2-7, with D perhaps matching TRBD1 (6 bases). The V gene lost 0 bases and the J gene lost 5 bases, with 18 bases spanning the gap. CDR3 size: 16 residues. Germline-derived CDR1 and CDR2 are SGHTS and YDEGEE. The CDR3 nucleotides are TGTGCCAGCAGCTTGGGGCTTAACAGGGAAGGCGACGAGCAGTACTTC. It codes for CASSLGLNREGDEQYF.

The rearrangement joins TRBV3-1 (or the pseudogene TRBV3-2) to TRBJ2-3, with 9 positions matching TRBD2. J gave up 3 bases and V 4 bases, and 11 bases lay outside the gene matches. Germline CDR1 reads LGHDT; CDR2 reads YNNKEL (reference sequence). The CDR3 sequence is 17 residues long. DNA of the CDR3: TGTGCCAGCAGCCCGACGCGGGGCGGGGGGGCGACAGATACGCAGTATTTT. Amino acid sequence: CASSPTRGGGATDTQYF.

This sequence joins TRBV10-1 and TRBJ1-1; tentatively, D is TRBD1 (6 bases). In germline, CDR1 is WNHNN, CDR2 SYGVQD (reference sequence). The V end lost 6 bases, the J end lost 9 bases, and 11 bases lay between the germline ends. The CDR3 sequence is 11 residues long. CDR3 residues: CASRRQGKAFF. The CDR3 DNA follows: TGCGCCAGCAGAAGGCAGGGGAAAGCTTTCTTT.

The chain recombines TRBV18 with TRBJ2-5; D is possibly TRBD2 (5 bases). Trimming cost V 0 bases and J 4 bases, with 18 bases left between them. The CDR3 covers 17 residues. Germline CDR1 KGHSH, CDR2 LQKENI. In DNA form, the CDR3 reads TGTGCCAGCTCACCACCGAGAGTTAACCGAGCGGCAGAGACCCAGTACTTC. This translates into CASSPPRVNRAAETQYF.